What follows are 21 T cell receptor beta chains derived from one specimen sequenced in a study of blood T cell repertoires in COVID-19. Some clones are missing from TCRdb's copy, which holds only in-frame ones; the method was immunoSEQ multiplex PCR. The sample has around 280,000 clones, nearly 90% seen once. What was sequenced was PBMCs or T cells enriched from blood (not recorded which). The source is a woman aged 18-35 years with acute COVID-19.

The chain combines TRBV10-3 with TRBJ2-7; D is unresolved. Germline-derived CDR1 and CDR2 are ENHRY and SYGVKD. The CDR3 covers 11 residues. Trimming took off 5 bases at V and 3 bases at J, with 5 bases between the two ends. For the CDR3, the DNA is TGTGCCATCAGTCAGGACTACGAGCAGTACTTC. Protein product: CAISQDYEQYF.

This rearrangement joins TRBV28 to TRBJ1-6, with TRBD1 identical over 10 bases. The germline V gene has CDR1 MDHEN and CDR2 SYDVKM. The V and J ends lost 4 bases and 14 bases, in that order; junction bases with no gene match: 11. The CDR3 contains 15 residues. The CDR3 loop reads CASSSTGTGDEALHF. The CDR3 region has the DNA TGTGCCAGCAGTTCAACCGGGACAGGGGATGAGGCCCTCCACTTT. The entire variable domain, with the rest obtained from reference TRBV28 and TRBJ1-6, is as follows: DVKVTQSSRYLVKRTGEKVFLECVQDMDHENMFWYRQDPGLGLRLIYFSYDVKMKEKGDIPEGYSVSREKKERFSLILESASTNQTSMYLCASSSTGTGDEALHFGNGTRLTVT.

Ten or more counts support this clone. The chain carries TRBV10-3 and TRBJ1-2; D is unresolved. CDR1 is ENHRY and CDR2 is SYGVKD in the germline V gene. This CDR3 has 12 residues. Trimming removed 3 bases at V and 8 bases at J, with 10 bases between. In DNA form, the CDR3 reads TGTGCCATCAGTGACGGAGGATGGGGCTACACCTTC. Translating it yields CAISDGGWGYTF.

J is TRBJ1-6 and V is TRBV7-9; 7 bases align to TRBD1. Trimming cost V 5 bases and J 0 bases; bases outside gene matches: 7. This CDR3 contains 17 residues. From germline, CDR1 is SEHNR and CDR2 FQNEAQ (reference sequence). CDR3 loop: CASSTRGKSSYNSPLHF. The CDR3 bases are TGTGCCAGCAGCACCAGGGGGAAGAGCTCCTATAATTCACCCCTCCACTTT. Combining the CDR3 with reference TRBV7-9 and TRBJ1-6 gives the whole variable domain DTGVSQNPRHKITKRGQNVTFRCDPISEHNRLYWYRQTLGQGPEFLTYFQNEAQLEKSRLLSDRFSAERPKGSFSTLEIQRTEQGDSAMYLCASSTRGKSSYNSPLHFGNGTRLTVT.

V usage is TRBV10-3 and J usage is TRBJ2-7, with 7 positions matching TRBD1. Germline CDR1 is ENHRY and CDR2 is SYGVKD. Losses at the gene ends were 6 bases for V and 3 bases for J; bases not matched to a gene: 20. The CDR3 is 18 residues long. Here the CDR3 reads CAIRQTGVPENRDYEQYF. DNA of the CDR3: TGTGCCATCAGGCAAACAGGGGTGCCGGAGAACCGGGACTACGAGCAGTACTTC.

The V gene is TRBV10-2, the J gene TRBJ2-1; D is possibly TRBD2 (5 bases). Germline values: CDR1 WSHSY, CDR2 SAAADI. The CDR3 contains 15 residues. V was pared by 5 bases and J by 0 bases, with 11 bases between. The CDR3, as DNA: TGCGCCAGCAGTAAGGAGCGGAGCTCCTACAATGAGCAGTTCTTC. Protein: CASSKERSSYNEQFF.

The chain employs TRBV7-8 and TRBJ2-1, with a tentative D call TRBD2 (6 bases). From germline, CDR1 is SGHVS and CDR2 FQNEAQ. The V and J ends lost 1 base and 12 bases respectively, with 22 bases between them. The CDR3 runs 16 residues. The CDR3 DNA reads as TGTGCCAGCAGCTTAGAGAGACTAGTGTTCCCGCACACGCAGTTCTTC. It is translated as CASSLERLVFPHTQFF.

The V and J genes are TRBV7-6 and TRBJ2-3, with 11 nucleotides matching TRBD2. After removal of 3 bases from V and 3 bases from J, the junction contained 2 bases not matched to a gene. The CDR3 runs 15 residues. CDR1 SGHVS and CDR2 FNYEAQ come from the germline V gene. CDR3 amino acids: CASSFASGRTDTQYF. CDR3 coding DNA: TGTGCCAGCAGCTTCGCTAGCGGGAGGACAGATACGCAGTATTTT.

This clone was observed once. CDR3 amino acids: CASSLTGGGLRARVTEAFF. The CDR3 DNA is TGTGCCAGCAGCCTCACAGGGGGCGGGTTAAGAGCGCGGGTCACTGAAGCTTTCTTT. The V and J genes are TRBV14 and TRBJ1-1, with 9 positions matching TRBD1. V shed 4 bases and J 4 bases; nucleotides not matched to a gene: 19. The germline CDR1 and CDR2 sequences are SGHDN and FVKESK. There are 19 residues in the CDR3.

The rearrangement links TRBV7-2 to TRBJ1-2; D ambiguous. Germline CDR1 reads SGHTA; CDR2 reads FQGNSA. The CDR3 has 13 residues. With 2 bases removed from V and 6 bases from J, the gap between germline ends came to 10 bases. The CDR3 here is CASSLRSSDGYTF. The CDR3 DNA reads as TGTGCCAGCAGCTTACGATCGAGCGATGGCTACACCTTC.

The chain employs TRBV9 and TRBJ2-5; the match to TRBD1 covers 12 bases. V dropped 4 bases and J dropped 5; count of bases not matched to a gene: 9. Germline V gives CDR1 SGDLS, CDR2 YYNGEE. The CDR3 spans 16 residues. The CDR3 is CASSPRDRGLGETQYF. As DNA, the CDR3 is TGTGCCAGCAGCCCGCGGGACAGGGGGCTCGGGGAGACCCAGTACTTC.

This chain connects TRBV6-5 to TRBJ2-5, with TRBD1 identical over 10 bases. V trimming: 2 bases; J trimming: 0 bases; junction bases outside the gene matches: 3. The germline CDR1 and CDR2 sequences are MNHEY and SVGAGI. CDR3 length equals 16 residues. Here the CDR3 DNA reads TGTGCCAGCAGTTACACCGGGACAGGGGACCAAGAGACCCAGTACTTC. It codes for CASSYTGTGDQETQYF.

The chain employs TRBV5-1 and TRBJ2-7, with D possibly TRBD2 on 5 matching bases. This CDR3 spans 15 amino acids. The germline gives CDR1 SGHRS, CDR2 YFSETQ. Trimming stripped 5 bases from V and 0 bases from J, with 15 bases between. The CDR3 loop reads CASRPTRTPSYEQYF. CDR3 DNA: TGCGCCAGCAGACCTACTCGGACTCCCTCCTACGAGCAGTACTTC.

V and J are TRBV5-1 and TRBJ2-5, with 10 bases lining up with TRBD2. The V and J ends lost 4 bases and 5 bases, in that order; junction bases with no gene match: 11. The CDR3 has 16 residues. Germline-derived CDR1 and CDR2 are SGHRS and YFSETQ. For the CDR3, the DNA is TGCGCCAGCAGCCGAAACGGACTAGCGGCCCGGGAGACCCAGTACTTC. Translating it yields CASSRNGLAARETQYF.

This clone has just a few counts. The V and J genes are TRBV12-3 or TRBV12-4 and TRBJ2-7; no definite D call. Trimming took 6 bases from V and 3 from J, leaving 12 bases between them. There are 13 residues in the CDR3. This CDR3 is CASRGEPDYEQYF. The CDR3 region has the DNA TGTGCCAGCAGGGGCGAACCCGACTACGAGCAGTACTTC.

The chain recombines TRBV27 with TRBJ2-1; 11 bases are a match to TRBD2. Trimming cost V 5 bases and J 0 bases; bases outside gene matches: 3. Germline V CDR1 and CDR2: MNHEY, SMNVEV (reference sequence). The CDR3 consists of 16 residues. CDR3 residues: CASSPSGGRSYNEQFF. DNA of the CDR3: TGTGCCAGCAGTCCTAGCGGGGGGCGCTCCTACAATGAGCAGTTCTTC.

The chain has TRBV6-5 and TRBJ2-6; D gene ambiguous. From germline, CDR1 is MNHEY and CDR2 SVGAGI. The CDR3 runs 15 residues. V was pared by 7 bases and J by 0 bases, with 10 bases between. CDR3 residues: CASTALGSGANVLTF. The CDR3, as DNA: TGTGCCAGCACTGCCCTAGGCTCTGGGGCCAACGTCCTGACTTTC.

This clone appeared many times. V is TRBV5-5 and J is TRBJ2-6, with D possibly being TRBD1 (6 bases). V was cut by 0 bases and J by 0 bases, with 10 bases left in between. The germline V gene encodes CDR1 SGHKS and CDR2 YYEKEE (reference sequence). CDR3 length equals 17 residues. The CDR3 loop reads CASSLAGGLSGANVLTF. CDR3 nucleotides: TGTGCCAGCAGCTTGGCTGGGGGCCTCTCTGGGGCCAACGTCCTGACTTTC.

V usage is TRBV13 and J usage is TRBJ2-1; 10 nucleotides agree with TRBD2. CDR3 length: 17 residues. J lost 2 bases, V lost 3 bases, and 7 bases had no gene match. The germline CDR1 and CDR2 sequences are PRHDT and FYEKMQ (reference sequence). The CDR3 sequence: CASSLGSLAGAYNEQFF. CDR3 DNA: TGTGCCAGCAGCTTGGGTTCCCTAGCGGGGGCCTACAATGAGCAGTTCTTC.

This clone showed up just a few times. The chain couples TRBV2 to TRBJ2-3, with 8 bases lining up with TRBD1. Germline V CDR1 and CDR2: SNHLY, FYNNEI. The V and J ends lost 10 bases and 2 bases, in that order; junction bases with no gene match: 8. CDR3 length: 14 residues. This CDR3 reads CAILTGAYTDTQYF. For the CDR3, the DNA is TGTGCCATCCTGACAGGGGCCTACACAGATACGCAGTATTTT.

Worth noting for this clone: Other DNA variants within this sample encode the same CDR3. This chain joins TRBV5-1 and TRBJ2-7; 9 nucleotides line up with TRBD1. V trimming: 3 bases; J trimming: 1 base; junction bases outside the gene matches: 2. Germline CDR1 and CDR2: SGHRS and YFSETQ. The CDR3 is 14 residues long. Here the CDR3 reads CASSSGTGSYEQYF. The CDR3 coding sequence is TGCGCCAGCAGCTCCGGGACAGGGTCCTACGAGCAGTACTTC.